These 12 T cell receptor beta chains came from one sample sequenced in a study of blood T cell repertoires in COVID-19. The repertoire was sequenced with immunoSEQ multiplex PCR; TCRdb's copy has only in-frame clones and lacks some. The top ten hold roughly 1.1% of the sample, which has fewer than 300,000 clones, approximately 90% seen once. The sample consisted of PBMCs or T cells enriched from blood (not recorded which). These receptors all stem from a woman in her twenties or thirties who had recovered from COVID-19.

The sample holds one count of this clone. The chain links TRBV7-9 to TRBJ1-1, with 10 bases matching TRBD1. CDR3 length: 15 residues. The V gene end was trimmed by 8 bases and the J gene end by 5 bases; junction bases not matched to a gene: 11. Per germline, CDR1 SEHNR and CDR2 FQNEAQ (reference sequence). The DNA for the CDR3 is TGTGCCAGCGTCGGGACAGGGGCCCAAGGAACTGAAGCTTTCTTT. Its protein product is CASVGTGAQGTEAFF.

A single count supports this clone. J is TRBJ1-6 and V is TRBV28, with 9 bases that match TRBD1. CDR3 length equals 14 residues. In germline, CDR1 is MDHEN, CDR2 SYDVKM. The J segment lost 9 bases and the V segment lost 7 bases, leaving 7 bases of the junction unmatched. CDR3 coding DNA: TGTGCCAGCAATCCCGGGACAGGGAGTTCACCCCTCCACTTT. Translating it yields CASNPGTGSSPLHF.

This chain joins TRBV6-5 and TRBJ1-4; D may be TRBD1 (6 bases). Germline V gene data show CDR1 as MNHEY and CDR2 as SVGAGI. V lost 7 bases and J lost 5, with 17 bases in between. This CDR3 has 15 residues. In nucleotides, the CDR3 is TGTGCCAGCAATCCGGGACACTCAGACAATGAAAAACTGTTTTTT. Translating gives CASNPGHSDNEKLFF.

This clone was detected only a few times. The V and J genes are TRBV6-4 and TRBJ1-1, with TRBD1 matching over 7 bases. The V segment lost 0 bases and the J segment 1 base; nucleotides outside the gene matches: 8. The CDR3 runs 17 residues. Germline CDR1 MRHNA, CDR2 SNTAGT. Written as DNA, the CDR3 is TGTGCCAGCAGTGACTCTCCTTTTGGGACAGAGAACACTGAAGCTTTCTTT. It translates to CASSDSPFGTENTEAFF.

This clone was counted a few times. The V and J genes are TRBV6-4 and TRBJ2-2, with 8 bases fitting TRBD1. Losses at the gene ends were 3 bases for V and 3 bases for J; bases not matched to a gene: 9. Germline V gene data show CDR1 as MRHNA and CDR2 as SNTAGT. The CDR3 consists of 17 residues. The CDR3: CASSDKASGGHTGELFF. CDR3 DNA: TGTGCCAGCAGTGATAAAGCGTCAGGGGGCCACACCGGGGAGCTGTTTTTT.

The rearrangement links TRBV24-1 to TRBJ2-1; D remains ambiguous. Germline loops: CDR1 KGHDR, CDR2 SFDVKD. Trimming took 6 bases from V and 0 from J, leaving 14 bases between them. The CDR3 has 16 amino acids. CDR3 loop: CATSWAGTSSYNEQFF. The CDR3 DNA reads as TGTGCCACCAGTTGGGCCGGCACAAGCTCCTACAATGAGCAGTTCTTC.

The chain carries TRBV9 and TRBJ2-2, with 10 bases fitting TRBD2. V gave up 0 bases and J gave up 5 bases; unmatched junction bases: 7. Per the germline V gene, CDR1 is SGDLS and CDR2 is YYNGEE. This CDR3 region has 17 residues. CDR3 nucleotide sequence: TGTGCCAGCAGCGTAGACCTAGCGGGAGTGAGAACCGGGGAGCTGTTTTTT. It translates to CASSVDLAGVRTGELFF. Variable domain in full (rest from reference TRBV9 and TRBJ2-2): DSGVTQTPKHLITATGQRVTLRCSPRSGDLSVYWYQQSLDQGLQFLIQYYNGEERAKGNILERFSAQQFPDLHSELNLSSLELGDSALYFCASSVDLAGVRTGELFFGEGSRLTVL.

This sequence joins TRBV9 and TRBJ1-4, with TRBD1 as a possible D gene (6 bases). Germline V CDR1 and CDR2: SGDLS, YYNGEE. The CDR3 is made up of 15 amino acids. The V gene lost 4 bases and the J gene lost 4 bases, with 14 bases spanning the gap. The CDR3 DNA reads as TGTGCCAGCAGCTCCGACAGGACGAGTAATGAAAAACTGTTTTTT. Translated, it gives CASSSDRTSNEKLFF.

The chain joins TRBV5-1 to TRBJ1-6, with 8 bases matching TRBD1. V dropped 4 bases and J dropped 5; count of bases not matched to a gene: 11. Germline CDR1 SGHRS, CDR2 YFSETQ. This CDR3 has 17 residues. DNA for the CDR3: TGCGCCAGCAGCACCGACCCAGGGGGCTCGGATAATTCACCCCTCCACTTT. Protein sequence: CASSTDPGGSDNSPLHF.

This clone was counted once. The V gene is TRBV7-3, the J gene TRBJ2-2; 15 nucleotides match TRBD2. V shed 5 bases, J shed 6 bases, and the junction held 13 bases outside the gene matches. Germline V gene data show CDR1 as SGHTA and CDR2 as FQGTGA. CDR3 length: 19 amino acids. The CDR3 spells CASSIGTGTSGRSPGELFF. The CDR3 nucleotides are TGTGCCAGCAGCATAGGGACAGGGACTAGCGGGAGGTCCCCCGGGGAGCTGTTTTTT.

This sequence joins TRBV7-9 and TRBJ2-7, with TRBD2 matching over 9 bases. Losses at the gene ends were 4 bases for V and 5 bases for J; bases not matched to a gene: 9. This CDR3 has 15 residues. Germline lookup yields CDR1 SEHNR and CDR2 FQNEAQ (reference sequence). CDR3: CASSSLGLAPHEQYF. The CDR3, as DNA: TGTGCCAGCAGCTCACTAGGACTAGCGCCCCACGAGCAGTACTTC.

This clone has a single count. The CDR3 here is CASSSGWDSENTEAFF. Written as DNA, the CDR3 is TGTGCCAGCAGCTCCGGGTGGGACAGTGAGAACACTGAAGCTTTCTTT. The J gene is TRBJ1-1, the V gene TRBV7-9; 7 positions agree with TRBD1. The CDR3 runs 16 residues. Germline assignment: CDR1 SEHNR and CDR2 FQNEAQ (reference sequence). Trimming at V came to 4 bases and at J to 1 base, leaving 9 bases not matched to a gene.